This TCR beta chain was recovered during a study of blood T cell repertoires in COVID-19. Turning to the study itself: Material from acute and convalescent COVID-19 was sourced from the United States, Italy and Spain. PBMCs, B-cell-depleted T cells, or T cells were the source of the cDNA or gDNA that made up the material.

CDR3 length: 15 amino acids. The ends were cut back, 3 bases at V and 1 base at J, with 14 bases in the middle. Germline assignment: CDR1 SGHRS and CDR2 YFSETQ. Source study methods: Reference gene primer amplification gave estimated nucleated cell counts. The assay was immunoSEQ multiplex PCR, and TCRdb's table has in-frame clones only and misses some. V and J calls and clone size are copied from that table; D and trimming were computed from the DNA. Among some 97,000 clones listed, around 85% were seen once. The clonotype originates from a man in his fifties with active or convalescent COVID-19. The material sequenced was peripheral blood. V gene TRBV5-1 combines with J gene TRBJ2-7; D is unclear. The CDR3 DNA follows: TGCGCCAGCAGCTCCTACCTACCAGGTTCCTACGAGCAGTACTTC. Amino acid sequence: CASSSYLPGSYEQYF. Together with reference TRBV5-1 and TRBJ2-7, the CDR3 gives the full variable domain: KAGVTQTPRYLIKTRGQQVTLSCSPISGHRSVSWYQQTPGQGLQFLFEYFSETQRNKGNFPGRFSGRQFSNSRSEMNVSTLELGDSALYLCASSSYLPGSYEQYFGPGTRLTVT.